This record covers a single T cell receptor beta chain. This record comes from a study of blood T cell repertoires in COVID-19. Across the whole study: Whether acute or convalescent, the COVID-19 samples came from the United States, Italy and Spain.

The CDR3 covers 13 residues. Trimming pared 1 base from V and 6 bases from J, leaving 9 bases between. Self-reported history from a screening survey and questionnaire set each donor's cohort. Two negative PCRs, clearance, or symptom resolution were required of recovered Cohort 3 donors. In the authors' methods: It was from reference gene primer amplification that nucleated cell counts were estimated. Assay used: immunoSEQ multiplex PCR; TCRdb lists only in-frame clones, some missing. That table furnishes V, J and clone size, whereas the DNA furnished D and trimming. Counted here are some 230,000 clones, roughly 79% occurring once; the ten biggest clones make up around 16%.

The specimen was PBMCs or T cells enriched from blood (not recorded which). The rearrangement uses TRBV12-3 or TRBV12-4 and TRBJ1-1, with no clear D. The clonotype originates from a man aged 40-50 years who had recovered from COVID-19. This CDR3 reads CASSLGQRAEAFF. In DNA form, the CDR3 reads TGTGCCAGCAGTTTAGGCCAGAGGGCTGAAGCTTTCTTT.